The subject of this entry is one T cell receptor beta chain. TCRdb's table, derived via immunoSEQ multiplex PCR, lists solely in-frame clones and lacks some. Of roughly 1,000,000 clones listed, about 84% are singletons. The data were obtained in a study of shared clonotypes between healthy human individuals. The CDR3 is 16 residues long. Germline CDR1 is KGHSH and CDR2 is LQKENI. V was pared by 3 bases and J by 6 bases, with 5 bases of the junction left unmatched. Sequencing input: memory CD4+ T cells from PBMCs. Noted subset: CD45RA-negative fraction. This clonotype was obtained from a young man in good health. Some clones in this sample may be carry-over from other donors' samples. V usage is TRBV18 and J usage is TRBJ2-2; TRBD2 aligns across 12 bases. CDR3 sequence: CASSPRLAGAAGELFF. The CDR3 DNA follows: TGTGCCAGCTCACCCCGACTAGCGGGAGCCGCCGGGGAGCTGTTTTTT.